One sample yielded the 20 T cell receptor beta chains listed below, sequenced in a study of shared clonotypes between healthy human individuals. Assay: immunoSEQ multiplex PCR; the TCRdb copy retains only in-frame clones and omits some. This sample has about 340,000 clones, with around 67% found just once. The sequencing sample was made of memory CD4+ T cells sorted from blood. Subset of the sample: CD45RA-negative fraction. Receptors originate from a man aged 25 to 40 in good health.

This clone was counted only a few times. This rearrangement joins TRBV7-2 to TRBJ2-1; 9 bases align to TRBD1. CDR1 is SGHTA, CDR2 FQGNSA, per germline. V trimming: 5 bases; J trimming: 6 bases; junction bases outside the gene matches: 8. The CDR3 sequence is 15 residues long. CDR3 in DNA: TGTGCCAGCAGCGTCGGGACAGGGTTCGTCAATGAGCAGTTCTTC. It is translated as CASSVGTGFVNEQFF.

This chain joins TRBV5-6 and TRBJ2-7, with TRBD2 matching 10 bases. From germline, CDR1 is SGHDT and CDR2 YYEEEE. The J segment lost 7 bases and the V segment lost 0 bases, leaving 10 bases of the junction unmatched. CDR3 length: 16 amino acids. As DNA, the CDR3 is TGTGCCAGCAGCTTGGGGCGCCTAGCGGGAGACCAGGAGCAGTACTTC. Translation: CASSLGRLAGDQEQYF.

To note about this clone: The identical CDR3 is also encoded by other nucleotide sequences in the sample. The chain uses TRBV18 and TRBJ2-3, with D perhaps matching TRBD2 (5 bases). CDR1 and CDR2 from the germline V gene are KGHSH and LQKENI. V gave up 3 bases and J gave up 3 bases, with 13 bases separating them. The length of the CDR3 is 15 residues. The chain's CDR3 is CASSPLRDRTDTQYF. CDR3 DNA: TGTGCCAGCTCACCCCTACGGGATAGAACAGATACGCAGTATTTT.

V usage is TRBV10-1 and J usage is TRBJ1-4; D is perhaps TRBD1 (5 bases). V lost 9 bases and J 6 bases, leaving 14 bases between the germline ends. The germline CDR1 and CDR2 sequences are WNHNN and SYGVQD (reference sequence). The CDR3 spans 13 residues. The CDR3 here is CARGTGADEKLFF. The CDR3 DNA reads TGCGCCAGGGGGACGGGCGCGGATGAAAAACTGTTTTTT.

The chain has TRBV7-9 and TRBJ2-1; TRBD2 aligns across 11 bases. Trimming cost V 2 bases and J 4 bases; bases outside gene matches: 7. The length of the CDR3 is 17 residues. Germline lookup yields CDR1 SEHNR and CDR2 FQNEAQ (reference sequence). DNA of the CDR3: TGTGCCAGCAGCTTACGTAGCGGGAGGGAAGGGTACAATGAGCAGTTCTTC. This gives the protein CASSLRSGREGYNEQFF.

The rearrangement uses TRBV5-1 and TRBJ2-3, with D uncertain. Germline CDR1 is SGHRS and CDR2 is YFSETQ. Trimming pared 1 base from V and 0 bases from J, leaving 9 bases between. This CDR3 comprises 15 residues. CDR3: CASSLSGSSTDTQYF. DNA for the CDR3: TGCGCCAGCAGCTTGTCGGGCTCTAGCACAGATACGCAGTATTTT.

This clone was counted a few times. The chain couples TRBV29-1 to TRBJ1-3; D call uncertain. The CDR3 consists of 13 residues. Trimming removed 6 bases at V and 4 bases at J, with 13 bases between. The germline V gene has CDR1 SQVTM and CDR2 ANQGSEA. CDR3 DNA sequence: TGCAGCGTGGAAACCGGGAGAGGAAACACCATATATTTT. As protein: CSVETGRGNTIYF.

CDR3 in amino acids: CASSSMRTQETQYF. The CDR3 DNA reads TGTGCCAGCAGTTCCATGCGCACCCAAGAGACCCAGTACTTC. The V gene is TRBV28, the J gene TRBJ2-5; D gene unclear. Germline CDR1 is MDHEN and CDR2 is SYDVKM. The CDR3 spans 14 residues. The ends were cut back, 4 bases at V and 1 base at J, with 10 bases in the middle.

The chain employs TRBV7-2 and TRBJ1-3, with D maybe TRBD1 (6 bases). This CDR3 has 13 amino acids. V was clipped by 5 bases and J by 4 bases, with 9 bases between them. Germline lookup yields CDR1 SGHTA and CDR2 FQGNSA. CDR3 residues: CASSGTKGNTIYF. CDR3 bases: TGTGCCAGCAGCGGGACAAAAGGAAACACCATATATTTT.

The V gene is TRBV29-1, the J gene TRBJ1-2; 9 bases align to TRBD1. Germline V lookup: CDR1 SQVTM, CDR2 ANQGSEA. The CDR3 has 13 residues. Trimming cost V 6 bases and J 8 bases; bases outside gene matches: 10. CDR3 residues: CSVGTGRSEGYTF. CDR3 DNA: TGCAGCGTCGGGACAGGGAGATCTGAGGGCTACACCTTC.

The gene calls are TRBV6-5 and TRBJ1-4; D might be TRBD1 (5 bases). With 8 bases removed from V and 10 bases from J, the gap between germline ends came to 20 bases. Germline assignment: CDR1 MNHEY and CDR2 SVGAGI. The CDR3 loop spans 14 amino acids. The CDR3 spells CASGAVGEAGKLFF. CDR3 bases: TGTGCCAGCGGGGCAGTTGGAGAAGCCGGAAAACTGTTTTTT.

V is TRBV11-2 and J is TRBJ2-1, with TRBD2 as a possible D gene (5 bases). V was trimmed by 6 bases and J by 6 bases, leaving 6 bases between them. Germline CDR1 is SGHAT and CDR2 is FQNNGV. CDR3 size: 11 residues. CDR3 DNA: TGTGCCAGCAGTCTAGCCAATGAGCAGTTCTTC. Its translation is CASSLANEQFF.

V and J are TRBV6-5 and TRBJ1-5; TRBD1 matches 8 bases. Germline CDR1 reads MNHEY; CDR2 reads SVGAGI. The CDR3 has 14 amino acids. J lost 1 base, V lost 6 bases, and 2 bases had no gene match. CDR3 region: CASSDRGSNQPQHF. In DNA, the CDR3 is TGTGCCAGCAGCGACAGGGGAAGCAATCAGCCCCAGCATTTT.

The V call is TRBV5-6, the J call TRBJ1-6; D unresolved. The germline V gene has CDR1 SGHDT and CDR2 YYEEEE. CDR3 length: 14 residues. V lost 4 bases to trimming and J lost 10 bases, with 15 bases between them. CDR3 in amino acids: CASSPPGVDSPLHF. For the CDR3, the DNA is TGTGCCAGCAGCCCGCCCGGGGTGGACTCACCCCTCCACTTT.

V and J are TRBV30 and TRBJ2-1; D unresolved. The V end lost 0 bases, the J end lost 6 bases, and 9 bases lay between the germline ends. The CDR3 covers 13 residues. From germline, CDR1 is GTSNPN and CDR2 SVGIG (reference sequence). The CDR3 DNA follows: TGTGCCTGGAGTGTCTCTAACGGCAATGAGCAGTTCTTC. Translated, it gives CAWSVSNGNEQFF.

The genes are TRBV7-2 and TRBJ2-1, with no clear D. V was shortened by 1 base and J by 6 bases, with 7 bases between the two germline ends. The germline CDR1 and CDR2 sequences are SGHTA and FQGNSA. This CDR3 is built from 13 residues. CDR3 amino acids: CASSLGWGNEQFF. The CDR3 DNA sequence: TGTGCCAGCAGCTTAGGCTGGGGCAATGAGCAGTTCTTC.

The chain couples TRBV29-1 to TRBJ2-1; D gene ambiguous. CDR1 is SQVTM, CDR2 ANQGSEA, per germline. Trimming pared 7 bases from V and 0 bases from J, leaving 16 bases between. The CDR3 consists of 15 residues. The CDR3 region is CSATYGESSYNEQFF. CDR3 nucleotide sequence: TGCAGCGCTACCTATGGGGAAAGCTCCTACAATGAGCAGTTCTTC.

The rearrangement links TRBV4-2 to TRBJ2-1; D gene ambiguous. This CDR3 has 17 amino acids. V lost 0 bases to trimming and J lost 6 bases, with 18 bases between them. Looked up from germline, CDR1 is LGHNA and CDR2 is YNFKEQ. The CDR3 reads CASSQDGLAARFNEQFF. The CDR3 coding sequence is TGTGCCAGCAGCCAAGATGGGCTGGCCGCCCGATTCAATGAGCAGTTCTTC.

The J gene is TRBJ2-5, the V gene TRBV5-1, with 12 nucleotides matching TRBD2. The J call may be faulty, since TRBJ2-7 better matches the DNA end. Germline V lookup: CDR1 SGHRS, CDR2 YFSETQ. The CDR3 is 15 residues long. The chain's CDR3 is CASSPGLAGTYEQYF. The CDR3 DNA follows: TGCGCCAGCAGCCCCGGACTAGCGGGAACCTACGAGCAGTACTTC.

V gene TRBV7-2 combines with J gene TRBJ1-2; TRBD1 agrees at 8 bases. Trimming removed 7 bases from V and 8 bases from J; junction bases left unmatched: 9. The germline V gene encodes CDR1 SGHTA and CDR2 FQGNSA. The CDR3 sequence is 13 residues long. The CDR3 protein is CASTDRGRVGYTF. The CDR3 DNA sequence: TGTGCCAGCACAGACAGGGGACGGGTAGGCTACACCTTC.